These 4 T cell receptor beta chains originate from one sample sequenced in a study of Tregs in tolerant kidney transplant recipients. Profiled with immunoSEQ multiplex PCR; TCRdb holds only in-frame clones, not every one. The table shows around 77,000 clones, with 95% to 98% occurring only once. Here the sequenced sample was CD4+ T cells from blood, taken before the transplant. These receptors were collected from a human donor who received a combined kidney and bone marrow transplant.

This chain links TRBV29-1 with TRBJ2-7; weak D call: TRBD1 (6 bases). Trimming took off 7 bases at V and 1 base at J, with 11 bases between the two ends. There are 12 residues in the CDR3. The germline gives CDR1 SQVTM, CDR2 ANQGSEA. CDR3 coding DNA: TGCAGCGCACAGGGTTGGTCCTACGAGCAGTACTTC. It yields the protein CSAQGWSYEQYF.

This chain joins TRBV9 and TRBJ2-2, with D possibly being TRBD1 (5 bases). Germline CDR1 SGDLS, CDR2 YYNGEE. The V end was cut by 4 bases, the J end by 9 bases, with 10 bases between. This CDR3 has 12 amino acids. In DNA, the CDR3 is TGTGCCAGCAGCCCCTTGGACAGGGAGCTGTTTTTT. Amino acid sequence: CASSPLDRELFF.

The V gene is TRBV4-2, the J gene TRBJ1-2; 12 nucleotides agree with TRBD1. The CDR3 has 17 amino acids. The J segment lost 5 bases and the V segment lost 4 bases, leaving 11 bases of the junction unmatched. Germline CDR1 and CDR2: LGHNA and YNFKEQ. CDR3 in amino acids: CASSLEPGQGAGYGYTF. CDR3 nucleotide sequence: TGTGCCAGCAGCCTCGAGCCGGGACAGGGGGCGGGATATGGCTACACCTTC.

The CDR3 loop is CATSRAGQYYEQYF. CDR3 sequence (DNA): TGTGCCACCAGCAGGGCAGGGCAATACTACGAGCAGTACTTC. The chain links TRBV15 to TRBJ2-7, with a tentative D call TRBD1 (5 bases). The CDR3 covers 14 residues. Germline-derived CDR1 and CDR2 are LNHNV and YYDKDF (reference sequence). Trimming pared 3 bases from V and 3 bases from J, leaving 12 bases between.